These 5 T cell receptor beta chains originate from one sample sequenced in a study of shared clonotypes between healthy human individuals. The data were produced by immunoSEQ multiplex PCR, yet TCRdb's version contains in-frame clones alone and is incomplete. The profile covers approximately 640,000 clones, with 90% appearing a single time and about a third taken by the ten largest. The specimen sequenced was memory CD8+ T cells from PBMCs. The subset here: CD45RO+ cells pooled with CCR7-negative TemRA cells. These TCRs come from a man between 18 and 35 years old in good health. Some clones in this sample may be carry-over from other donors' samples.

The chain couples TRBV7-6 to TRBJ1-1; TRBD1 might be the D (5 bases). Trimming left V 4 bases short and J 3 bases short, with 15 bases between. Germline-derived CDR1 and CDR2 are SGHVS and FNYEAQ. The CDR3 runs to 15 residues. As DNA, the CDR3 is TGTGCCAGCAGCTACAGGCCCGGTCGAGACACTGAAGCTTTCTTT. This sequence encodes CASSYRPGRDTEAFF.

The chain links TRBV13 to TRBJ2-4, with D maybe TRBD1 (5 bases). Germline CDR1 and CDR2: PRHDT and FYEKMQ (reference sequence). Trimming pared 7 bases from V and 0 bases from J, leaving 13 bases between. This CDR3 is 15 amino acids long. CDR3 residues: CASTLGRVAKNIQYF. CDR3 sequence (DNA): TGTGCCAGCACTTTGGGGCGAGTAGCCAAAAACATTCAGTACTTC.

CDR3 nucleotide sequence: TGTGCCAGCAGTTTAAGTCTAGCAGTCAACTACGAGCAGTACTTC. Translated: CASSLSLAVNYEQYF. The chain carries TRBV27 and TRBJ2-7; perhaps TRBD2 as D (5 bases). V shed 2 bases and J shed 3 bases, with 14 bases lying between them. This CDR3 contains 15 residues. Germline-derived CDR1 and CDR2 are MNHEY and SMNVEV (reference sequence).

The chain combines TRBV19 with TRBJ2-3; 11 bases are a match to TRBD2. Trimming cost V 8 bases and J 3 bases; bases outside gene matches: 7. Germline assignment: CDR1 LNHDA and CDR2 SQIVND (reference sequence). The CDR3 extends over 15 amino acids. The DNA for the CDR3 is TGTGCCAGTGATATAGCGGGAGGGCCGACAGATACGCAGTATTTT. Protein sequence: CASDIAGGPTDTQYF.

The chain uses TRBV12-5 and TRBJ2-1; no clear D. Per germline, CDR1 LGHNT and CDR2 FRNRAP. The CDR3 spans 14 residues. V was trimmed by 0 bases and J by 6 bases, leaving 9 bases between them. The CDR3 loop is CASGLVSPSNEQFF. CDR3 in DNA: TGTGCTAGTGGTTTGGTATCCCCCAGCAATGAGCAGTTCTTC. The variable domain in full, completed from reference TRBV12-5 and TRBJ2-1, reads DARVTQTPRHKVTEMGQEVTMRCQPILGHNTVFWYRQTMMQGLELLAYFRNRAPLDDSGMPKDRFSAEMPDATLATLKIQPSEPRDSAVYFCASGLVSPSNEQFFGPGTRLTVL.